The 23 T cell receptor beta chains below all came from one sample that was sequenced in a study of blood T cell repertoires in COVID-19. Using immunoSEQ multiplex PCR, the repertoire was profiled, and TCRdb retains in-frame clones only, with some absent. The table records 180,000 or so clones, approximately 85% of them present only once. The sequenced material came from peripheral blood. The receptors originated from a woman of 80 years or more with acute or convalescent COVID-19.

J is TRBJ1-1 and V is TRBV5-1; 7 bases align to TRBD1. V was clipped by 1 base and J by 4 bases; unmatched bases: 13. Germline V gives CDR1 SGHRS, CDR2 YFSETQ. This CDR3 is built from 17 residues. CDR3 amino acids: CASSLQGVTAKGTEAFF. In DNA form, the CDR3 reads TGCGCCAGCAGCTTGCAGGGGGTTACAGCAAAGGGCACTGAAGCTTTCTTT. Supplemented by reference TRBV5-1 and TRBJ1-1, the full variable domain reads KAGVTQTPRYLIKTRGQQVTLSCSPISGHRSVSWYQQTPGQGLQFLFEYFSETQRNKGNFPGRFSGRQFSNSRSEMNVSTLELGDSALYLCASSLQGVTAKGTEAFFGQGTRLTVV.

V is TRBV29-1 and J is TRBJ2-3, with D unresolved. Trimming removed 6 bases from V and 6 bases from J, with 10 bases in between. This CDR3 comprises 11 residues. Germline V gives CDR1 SQVTM, CDR2 ANQGSEA. The CDR3 sequence: CSVNSLDTQYF. The CDR3 nucleotides read TGCAGCGTAAATAGCTTGGATACGCAGTATTTT.

The chain links TRBV7-2 to TRBJ2-1; D remains ambiguous. Germline assignment: CDR1 SGHTA and CDR2 FQGNSA. The CDR3 sequence is 14 residues long. Trimming left V 6 bases short and J 5 bases short, with 14 bases between. CDR3 in amino acids: CASRSHQANNEQFF. The CDR3 DNA reads as TGTGCCAGCAGATCTCACCAGGCGAACAATGAGCAGTTCTTC.

J is TRBJ2-5 and V is TRBV19; D perhaps matches TRBD2 (5 bases). Germline V gives CDR1 LNHDA, CDR2 SQIVND (reference sequence). The V gene lost 3 bases and the J gene lost 5 bases, with 16 bases spanning the gap. The CDR3 has 15 residues. The CDR3 spells CASSISVTRAETQYF. DNA of the CDR3: TGTGCCAGTAGTATTAGCGTGACAAGGGCGGAGACCCAGTACTTC.

This chain uses TRBV11-3 with TRBJ2-1; 10 bases align to TRBD2. Germline CDR1 and CDR2: SGHNT and YENEEA. The J segment lost 5 bases and the V segment lost 1 base, leaving 8 bases of the junction unmatched. The CDR3 loop spans 17 amino acids. The CDR3 spells CASSLGVLAGDNNEQFF. CDR3 nucleotide sequence: TGTGCCAGCAGCTTAGGGGTTCTAGCGGGAGACAACAATGAGCAGTTCTTC.

In its sample, this clone was seen a few times. The chain employs TRBV28 and TRBJ2-7, with a weak D call TRBD1 (6 bases). The CDR3 runs 15 residues. Trimming pared 7 bases from V and 3 bases from J, leaving 19 bases between. Germline-derived CDR1 and CDR2 are MDHEN and SYDVKM. The CDR3 protein is CASTPQGPARYEQYF. CDR3 in DNA: TGTGCCAGCACCCCACAGGGCCCTGCTCGCTACGAGCAGTACTTC.

The chain joins TRBV28 to TRBJ1-4; a weak D match, TRBD1 (6 bases). The CDR3 runs 16 residues. Deletions cut 1 base from V and 7 bases from J, with 16 bases between. Looked up from germline, CDR1 is MDHEN and CDR2 is SYDVKM. CDR3 sequence: CASSLLAPGASEKLFF. The CDR3 DNA follows: TGTGCCAGCAGTTTATTAGCCCCAGGGGCCTCTGAAAAACTGTTTTTT.

This chain connects TRBV4-2 to TRBJ2-6; D possibly corresponds to TRBD1 (6 bases). CDR3 length: 18 residues. The germline gives CDR1 LGHNA, CDR2 YNFKEQ. The ends were cut back, 0 bases at V and 2 bases at J, with 14 bases in the middle. For the CDR3, the DNA is TGTGCCAGCAGCCAAGATTGGTACAGGGTTACTGGGGCCAACGTCCTGACTTTC. Its translation is CASSQDWYRVTGANVLTF.

The CDR3 nucleotides are TGCGCCAGCAGTGACAGGGCACCCTACGAGCAGTACTTC. It is translated as CASSDRAPYEQYF. The chain carries TRBV10-2 and TRBJ2-7; TRBD1 might be the D (5 bases). The V and J ends lost 3 bases and 2 bases respectively, with 8 bases between them. CDR1 is WSHSY and CDR2 is SAAADI in the germline V gene. This CDR3 spans 13 amino acids.

The chain recombines TRBV28 with TRBJ2-7; TRBD1 aligns across 10 bases. The V and J ends lost 7 bases and 2 bases, in that order; junction bases with no gene match: 8. CDR3 length: 15 residues. The germline V gene encodes CDR1 MDHEN and CDR2 SYDVKM. In DNA form, the CDR3 reads TGTGCCAGCATGGGGGCCGGGACAGGGGCCTACGAGCAGTACTTC. Translation gives CASMGAGTGAYEQYF.

J is TRBJ1-3 and V is TRBV4-3; TRBD1 agrees at 8 bases. Germline values: CDR1 LGHNA, CDR2 YSLEER. J lost 4 bases, V lost 0 bases, and 8 bases had no gene match. The CDR3 is 17 amino acids. CDR3 protein: CASSQDQQGVVGNTIYF. CDR3 DNA sequence: TGCGCCAGCAGCCAAGACCAACAGGGGGTGGTAGGAAACACCATATATTTT.

The chain is built from TRBV6-5 and TRBJ1-2; unclear D gene. V was clipped by 2 bases and J by 2 bases, with 9 bases between them. This CDR3 has 14 amino acids. Looked up from germline, CDR1 is MNHEY and CDR2 is SVGAGI. DNA for the CDR3: TGTGCCAGCAGTTACAATCGTGGCAACTATGGCTACACCTTC. It translates to CASSYNRGNYGYTF.

The J gene is TRBJ1-6, the V gene TRBV28; 7 bases are shared with TRBD1. V trimming: 5 bases; J trimming: 6 bases; junction bases outside the gene matches: 7. CDR1 is MDHEN and CDR2 is SYDVKM in the germline V gene. The length of the CDR3 is 15 residues. CDR3 DNA: TGTGCCAGCAGTATACCGGGACAGCGTAATTCACCCCTCCACTTT. Translated, it gives CASSIPGQRNSPLHF.

The genes are TRBV30 and TRBJ1-1; no clear D gene. CDR3 size: 17 residues. V lost 0 bases to trimming and J lost 0 bases, with 17 bases between them. Germline-derived CDR1 and CDR2 are GTSNPN and SVGIG (reference sequence). CDR3 residues: CAWSVGRERNMNTEAFF. CDR3 coding DNA: TGTGCCTGGAGTGTCGGTAGGGAGAGGAATATGAACACTGAAGCTTTCTTT.

The chain combines TRBV14 with TRBJ2-1; D is unresolved. CDR1 and CDR2 (germline): SGHDN, FVKESK. V dropped 2 bases and J dropped 9 bases, with 20 bases sitting between them. This CDR3 has 16 amino acids. The CDR3 DNA sequence: TGTGCCAGCAGCCAACTGGCGACTTCTGGCCCGACTGAGCAGTTCTTC. Protein sequence: CASSQLATSGPTEQFF.

V usage is TRBV27 and J usage is TRBJ2-5; 9 nucleotides line up with TRBD2. The CDR3 sequence is 14 residues long. V lost 5 bases, J lost 4 bases, and 5 bases stayed unmatched. CDR1 is MNHEY, CDR2 SMNVEV, per germline (reference sequence). CDR3 bases: TGTGCCAGCAGTCCCCGAGCGGGAGGAGAGACCCAGTACTTC. Translated: CASSPRAGGETQYF.

This clone was counted a single time. This chain joins TRBV7-2 and TRBJ1-1; TRBD1 matches at 9 bases. Germline V gives CDR1 SGHTA, CDR2 FQGNSA. With 5 bases clipped from V and 5 bases from J, the junction kept 6 bases outside the gene matches. The CDR3 sequence is 14 residues long. CDR3 sequence: CASSIRQGETEAFF. The CDR3 DNA follows: TGTGCCAGCAGCATCCGACAGGGGGAGACTGAAGCTTTCTTT.

The rearrangement uses TRBV7-2 and TRBJ1-2; the D gene is possibly TRBD1 (5 bases). V lost 5 bases, J lost 1 base, and 11 bases lay in between. CDR3 size: 14 residues. Germline V lookup: CDR1 SGHTA, CDR2 FQGNSA. CDR3 region: CASSIMGGNYGYTF. The CDR3 coding sequence is TGTGCCAGCAGCATTATGGGGGGTAACTATGGCTACACCTTC.

This chain links TRBV2 with TRBJ1-5; D may be TRBD1 (5 bases). Trimming left V 4 bases short and J 3 bases short, with 7 bases between. Germline CDR1 SNHLY, CDR2 FYNNEI. This CDR3 contains 13 residues. The CDR3 DNA sequence: TGTGCCAGCAGTGCACAGGACAATCAGCCCCAGCATTTT. Encoded protein: CASSAQDNQPQHF.

This chain uses TRBV29-1 with TRBJ2-1; D possibly corresponds to TRBD2 (5 bases). V dropped 4 bases and J dropped 1 base, with 5 bases sitting between them. Germline CDR1 is SQVTM and CDR2 is ANQGSEA. The CDR3 runs to 12 residues. The CDR3 loop reads CSVGGSYNEQFF. CDR3 DNA sequence: TGCAGCGTTGGAGGGTCCTACAATGAGCAGTTCTTC.

CDR3 protein: CASSLDRADYGYTF. CDR3 DNA sequence: TGTGCCAGCAGCTTGGACAGGGCGGACTATGGCTACACCTTC. The gene calls are TRBV7-2 and TRBJ1-2, with 8 bases lining up with TRBD1. In germline, CDR1 is SGHTA, CDR2 FQGNSA. The V segment lost 3 bases and the J segment 3 bases; nucleotides outside the gene matches: 3. The CDR3 has 14 residues.

The count of this clone is one. The V call is TRBV19, the J call TRBJ1-4; D unresolved. The CDR3 totals 15 residues. The ends were cut back, 6 bases at V and 8 bases at J, with 19 bases in the middle. The V gene's germline CDR1 is LNHDA and CDR2 SQIVND (reference sequence). The CDR3 DNA sequence: TGTGCCAGTAGCGACTCCCTGAGTCCCCTGGAAAAACTGTTTTTT. Translating gives CASSDSLSPLEKLFF.

The DNA of the CDR3 is TGTGCCAGTAGCGGCACAGGGGGACTCGAGCAGTACTTC. Protein: CASSGTGGLEQYF. The chain is built from TRBV19 and TRBJ2-7; TRBD1 matches 8 bases. The CDR3 is 13 residues long. V dropped 6 bases and J dropped 6; count of bases not matched to a gene: 7. Germline CDR1 is LNHDA and CDR2 is SQIVND (reference sequence).